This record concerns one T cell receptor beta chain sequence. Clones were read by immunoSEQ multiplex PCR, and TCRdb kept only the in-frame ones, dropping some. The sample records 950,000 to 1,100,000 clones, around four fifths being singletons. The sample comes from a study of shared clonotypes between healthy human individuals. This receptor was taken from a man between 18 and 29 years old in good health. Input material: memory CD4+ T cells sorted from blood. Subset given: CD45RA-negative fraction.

CDR3 residues: CASSLVFGVQGRETQYF. For the CDR3, the DNA is TGTGCCAGCAGCTTAGTTTTTGGGGTACAGGGCCGGGAGACCCAGTACTTC. This rearrangement joins TRBV7-2 to TRBJ2-5; tentative D call: TRBD1 (6 bases). This CDR3 contains 17 residues. Trimming cost V 1 base and J 5 bases, with 20 bases left between them. Per germline, CDR1 SGHTA and CDR2 FQGNSA.